This T cell receptor beta chain was observed in a study of T cell responses to AZD1222 COVID-19 vaccine. Only in-frame clones appear in the TCRdb table, and some are missing; sequencing was by immunoSEQ multiplex PCR. The sample has 90,000 to 95,000 clones, approximately 90% seen once; the top ten hold 6.5% to 8.5%. This CDR3 is built from 12 residues. Trimming cost V 5 bases and J 8 bases, with 10 bases left between them. Germline CDR1 and CDR2: SGHRS and YFSETQ. Material: peripheral blood, obtained on day 0 of AZD1222 vaccination. The chain combines TRBV5-1 with TRBJ1-4, with D unresolved. The receptor comes from an adult in good health. CDR3 nucleotides: TGCGCCAGCAGACTGGGCGACGAAAAACTGTTTTTT. Its translation: CASRLGDEKLFF.